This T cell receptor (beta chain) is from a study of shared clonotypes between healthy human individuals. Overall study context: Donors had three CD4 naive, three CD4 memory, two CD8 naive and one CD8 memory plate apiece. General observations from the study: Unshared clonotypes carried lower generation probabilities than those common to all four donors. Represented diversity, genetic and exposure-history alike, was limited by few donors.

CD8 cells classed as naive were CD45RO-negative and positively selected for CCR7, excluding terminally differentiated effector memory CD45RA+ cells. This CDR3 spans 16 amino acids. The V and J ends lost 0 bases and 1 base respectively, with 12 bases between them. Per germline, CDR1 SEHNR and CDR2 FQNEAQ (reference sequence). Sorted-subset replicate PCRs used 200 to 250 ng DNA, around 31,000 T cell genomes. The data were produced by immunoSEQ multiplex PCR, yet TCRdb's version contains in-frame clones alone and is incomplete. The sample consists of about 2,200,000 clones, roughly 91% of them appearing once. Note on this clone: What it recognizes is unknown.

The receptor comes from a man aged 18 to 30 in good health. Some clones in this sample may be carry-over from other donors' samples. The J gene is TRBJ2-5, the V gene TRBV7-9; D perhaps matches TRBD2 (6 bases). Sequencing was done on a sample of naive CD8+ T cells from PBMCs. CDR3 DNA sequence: TGTGCCAGCAGCTTAGCTTACGGGAGAGGCCAAGAGACCCAGTACTTC. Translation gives CASSLAYGRGQETQYF. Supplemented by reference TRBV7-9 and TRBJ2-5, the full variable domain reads DTGVSQNPRHKITKRGQNVTFRCDPISEHNRLYWYRQTLGQGPEFLTYFQNEAQLEKSRLLSDRFSAERPKGSFSTLEIQRTEQGDSAMYLCASSLAYGRGQETQYFGPGTRLLVL.